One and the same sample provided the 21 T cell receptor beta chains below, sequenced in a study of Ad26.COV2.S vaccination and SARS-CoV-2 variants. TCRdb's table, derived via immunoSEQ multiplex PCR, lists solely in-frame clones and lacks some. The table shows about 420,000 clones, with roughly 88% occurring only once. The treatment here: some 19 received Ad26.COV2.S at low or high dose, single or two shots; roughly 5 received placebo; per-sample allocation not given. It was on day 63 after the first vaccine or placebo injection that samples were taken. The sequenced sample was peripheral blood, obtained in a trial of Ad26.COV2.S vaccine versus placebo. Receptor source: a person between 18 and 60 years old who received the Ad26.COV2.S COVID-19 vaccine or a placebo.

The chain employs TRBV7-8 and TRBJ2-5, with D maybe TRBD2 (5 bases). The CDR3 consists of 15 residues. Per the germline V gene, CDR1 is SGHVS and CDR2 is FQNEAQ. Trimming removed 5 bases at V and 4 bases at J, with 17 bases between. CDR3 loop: CASSLNLGRGETQYF. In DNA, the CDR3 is TGTGCCAGCAGCCTGAACCTAGGGAGAGGAGAGACCCAGTACTTC.

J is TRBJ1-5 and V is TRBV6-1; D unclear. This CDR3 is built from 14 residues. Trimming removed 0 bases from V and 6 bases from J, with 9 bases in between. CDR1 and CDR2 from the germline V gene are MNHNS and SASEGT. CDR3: CASSEAVSSQPQHF. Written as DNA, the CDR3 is TGTGCCAGCAGTGAAGCGGTGAGTAGTCAGCCCCAGCATTTT.

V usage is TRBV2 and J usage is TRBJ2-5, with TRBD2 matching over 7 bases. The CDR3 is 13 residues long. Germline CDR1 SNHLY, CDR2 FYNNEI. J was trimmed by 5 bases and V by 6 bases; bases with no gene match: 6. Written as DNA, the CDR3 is TGTGCCAGCAGGGGGAGGGGCGGGGAGACCCAGTACTTC. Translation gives CASRGRGGETQYF.

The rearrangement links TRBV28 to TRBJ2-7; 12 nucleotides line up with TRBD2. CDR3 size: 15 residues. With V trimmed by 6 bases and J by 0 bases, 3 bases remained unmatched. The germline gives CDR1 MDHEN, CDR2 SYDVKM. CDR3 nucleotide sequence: TGTGCCAGCAGACGGGGACTAGCGGGCTCCTACGAGCAGTACTTC. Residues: CASRRGLAGSYEQYF.

CDR3 sequence: CASSQPRTTGELFF. As DNA, the CDR3 is TGTGCCAGCAGCCAACCCCGGACTACCGGGGAGCTGTTTTTT. This chain links TRBV6-2 or TRBV6-3 with TRBJ2-2; D perhaps matches TRBD2 (5 bases). The germline CDR1 and CDR2 sequences are MNHEY and SVGEGT. CDR3 length equals 14 residues. V lost 6 bases and J lost 5, with 13 bases in between.

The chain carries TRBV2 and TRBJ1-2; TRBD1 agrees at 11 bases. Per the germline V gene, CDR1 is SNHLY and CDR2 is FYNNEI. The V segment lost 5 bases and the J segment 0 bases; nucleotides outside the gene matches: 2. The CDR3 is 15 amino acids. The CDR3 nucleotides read TGTGCCAGCAGTCAGGACAGGGGGCCTAACTATGGCTACACCTTC. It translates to CASSQDRGPNYGYTF.

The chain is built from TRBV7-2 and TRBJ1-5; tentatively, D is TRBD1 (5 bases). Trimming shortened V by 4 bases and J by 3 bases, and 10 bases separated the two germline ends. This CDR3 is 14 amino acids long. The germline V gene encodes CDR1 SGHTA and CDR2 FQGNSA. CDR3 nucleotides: TGTGCCAGCAGCTACTTCAGGGACAATCAGCCCCAGCATTTT. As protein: CASSYFRDNQPQHF.

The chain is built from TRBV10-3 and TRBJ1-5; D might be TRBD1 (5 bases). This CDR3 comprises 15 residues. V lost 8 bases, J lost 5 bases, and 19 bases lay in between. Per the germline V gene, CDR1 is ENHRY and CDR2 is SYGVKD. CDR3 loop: CAISKGWQGDQPQHF. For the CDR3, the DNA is TGTGCCATCTCCAAGGGGTGGCAGGGAGATCAGCCCCAGCATTTT.

CDR3 coding DNA: TGTGCCAGCAGTTACCTGGGGGGCGCGAATTCACCCCTCCACTTT. This translates into CASSYLGGANSPLHF. V is TRBV6-5 and J is TRBJ1-6; D is possibly TRBD1 (6 bases). Germline V lookup: CDR1 MNHEY, CDR2 SVGAGI. V lost 2 bases, J lost 7 bases, and 12 bases lay in between. The CDR3 has 15 residues.

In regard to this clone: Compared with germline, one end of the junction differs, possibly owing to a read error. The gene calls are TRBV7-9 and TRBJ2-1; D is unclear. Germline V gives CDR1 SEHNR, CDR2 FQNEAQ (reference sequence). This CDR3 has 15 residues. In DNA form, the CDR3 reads TGTGCCAGCAGCTTTCTAGAACCCGCCTATAATGAGCAGTTCTTC. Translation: CASSFLEPAYNEQFF.

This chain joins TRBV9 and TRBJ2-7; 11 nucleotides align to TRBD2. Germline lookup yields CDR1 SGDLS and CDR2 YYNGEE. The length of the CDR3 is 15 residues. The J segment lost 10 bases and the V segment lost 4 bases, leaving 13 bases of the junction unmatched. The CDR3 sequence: CASSPSTTSGSGQYF. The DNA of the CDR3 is TGTGCCAGCAGCCCTTCCACCACTAGCGGGAGTGGACAGTACTTC.

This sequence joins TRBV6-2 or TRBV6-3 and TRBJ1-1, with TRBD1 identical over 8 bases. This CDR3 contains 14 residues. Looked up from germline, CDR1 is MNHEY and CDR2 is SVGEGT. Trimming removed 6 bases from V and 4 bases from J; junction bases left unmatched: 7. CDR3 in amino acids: CASSPLQGGTEAFF. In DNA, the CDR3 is TGTGCCAGCAGCCCTTTACAGGGGGGCACTGAAGCTTTCTTT.

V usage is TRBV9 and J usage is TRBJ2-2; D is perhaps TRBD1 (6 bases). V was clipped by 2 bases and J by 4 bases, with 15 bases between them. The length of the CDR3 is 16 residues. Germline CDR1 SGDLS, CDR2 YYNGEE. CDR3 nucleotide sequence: TGTGCCAGCAGCGTTACAGGGAATCGTGTCACCGGGGAGCTGTTTTTT. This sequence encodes CASSVTGNRVTGELFF. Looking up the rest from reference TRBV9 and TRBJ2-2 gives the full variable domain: DSGVTQTPKHLITATGQRVTLRCSPRSGDLSVYWYQQSLDQGLQFLIQYYNGEERAKGNILERFSAQQFPDLHSELNLSSLELGDSALYFCASSVTGNRVTGELFFGEGSRLTVL.

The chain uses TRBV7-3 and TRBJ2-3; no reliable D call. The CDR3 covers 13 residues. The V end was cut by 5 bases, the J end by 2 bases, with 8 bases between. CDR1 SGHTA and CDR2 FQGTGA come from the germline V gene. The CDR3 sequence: CASSLYYTDTQYF. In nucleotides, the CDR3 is TGTGCCAGCAGCCTCTACTACACAGATACGCAGTATTTT. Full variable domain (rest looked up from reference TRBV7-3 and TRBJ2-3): GAGVSQTPSNKVTEKGKYVELRCDPISGHTALYWYRQSLGQGPEFLIYFQGTGAADDSGLPNDRFFAVRPEGSVSTLKIQRTERGDSAVYLCASSLYYTDTQYFGPGTRLTVL.

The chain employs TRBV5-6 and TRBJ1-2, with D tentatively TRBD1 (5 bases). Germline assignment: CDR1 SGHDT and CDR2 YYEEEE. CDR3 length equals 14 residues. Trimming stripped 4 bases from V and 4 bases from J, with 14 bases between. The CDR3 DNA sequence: TGTGCCAGCAGCCTACCACCGGGGCCCTATGGCTACACCTTC. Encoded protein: CASSLPPGPYGYTF.

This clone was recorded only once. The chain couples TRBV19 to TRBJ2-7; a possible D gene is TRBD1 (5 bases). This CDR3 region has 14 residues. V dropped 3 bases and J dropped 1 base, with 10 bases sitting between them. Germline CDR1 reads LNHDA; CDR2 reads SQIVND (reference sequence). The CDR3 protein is CASSMPDSSYEQYF. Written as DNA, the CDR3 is TGTGCCAGTAGTATGCCCGACAGTTCCTACGAGCAGTACTTC.

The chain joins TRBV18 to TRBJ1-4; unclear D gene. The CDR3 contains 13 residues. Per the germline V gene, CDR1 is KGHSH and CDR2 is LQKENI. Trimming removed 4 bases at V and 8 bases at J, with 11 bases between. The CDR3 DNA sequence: TGTGCCAGCTCACGCGGGGTTGGCGAAAAACTGTTTTTT. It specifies CASSRGVGEKLFF. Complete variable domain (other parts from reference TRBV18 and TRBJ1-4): NAGVMQNPRHLVRRRGQEARLRCSPMKGHSHVYWYRQLPEEGLKFMVYLQKENIIDESGMPKERFSAEFPKEGPSILRIQQVVRGDSAAYFCASSRGVGEKLFFGSGTQLSVL.

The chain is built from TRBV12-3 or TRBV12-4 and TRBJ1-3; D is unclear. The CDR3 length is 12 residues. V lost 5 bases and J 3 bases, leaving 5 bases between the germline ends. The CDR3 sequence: CASSGDGNTIYF. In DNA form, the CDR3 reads TGTGCCAGCAGTGGTGATGGAAACACCATATATTTT.

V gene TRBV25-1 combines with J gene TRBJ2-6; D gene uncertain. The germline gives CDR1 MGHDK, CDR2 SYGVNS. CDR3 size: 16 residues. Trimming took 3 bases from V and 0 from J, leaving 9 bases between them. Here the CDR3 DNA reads TGTGCCAGCAGTGACGTGACTGCCTCTGGGGCCAACGTCCTGACTTTC. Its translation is CASSDVTASGANVLTF.

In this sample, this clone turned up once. The CDR3 DNA is TGTGCCATCGGTCGCGGCGAGCAGTACTTC. Its translation: CAIGRGEQYF. The chain carries TRBV10-3 and TRBJ2-7; no reliable D call. The V gene lost 8 bases and the J gene lost 6 bases, with 8 bases spanning the gap. This CDR3 spans 10 amino acids. Germline CDR1 reads ENHRY; CDR2 reads SYGVKD.

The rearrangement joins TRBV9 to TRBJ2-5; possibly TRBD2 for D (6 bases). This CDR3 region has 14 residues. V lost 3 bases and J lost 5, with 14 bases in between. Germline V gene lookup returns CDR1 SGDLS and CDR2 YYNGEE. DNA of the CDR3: TGTGCCAGCAGCGCCCCGGGGAGCGGGGAGACCCAGTACTTC. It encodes CASSAPGSGETQYF.